Listed below are T cell receptor beta chains from one sample, sequenced in a study of early T cells in non-severe SARS-CoV-2 infection. TCRdb processed the 5' RACE reads anew with MiXCR; each CDR3 protein has one entry. The data hold about 64,000 distinct CDR3 sequences, with less than 20% observed a single time. Here the sequenced sample was whole blood, taken at baseline. Source of these receptors: an adult who was a healthcare worker with PCR-confirmed SARS-CoV-2 infection or an uninfected control (not recorded which). Both conserved end residues are part of each CDR3. D genes are given only for firm matches. Clone size is not always given. Where it is, it says once, few, many or a class for expanded clones.

J,size,D,V,DNA,CDR3
TRBJ2-7,-,-,TRBV7-6,TGTGCCAGCAGCATAAGGGACGAGCAGTACTTC,CASSIRDEQYF
TRBJ2-5,-,TRBD2,TRBV5-1,TGCGCCAGCAGCTGGGGGGACCAAGCGGGATTGATAGAGACCCAGTACTTC,CASSWGDQAGLIETQYF
TRBJ1-1,-,-,TRBV6-2/TRBV6-3,TGTGCCAGCAGTTGGTCACTTACGAACACTGAAGCTTTCTTT,CASSWSLTNTEAFF
TRBJ2-7,few,TRBD1,TRBV11-2,TGTGCCAGCAGCCCGGACAGGCTTAAGACTCCAACATACGAGCAGTACTTC,CASSPDRLKTPTYEQYF
TRBJ1-5,-,-,TRBV7-9,TGTGCCAGCAGCTCATCGGGACCGCTTAGCAATCAGCCCCAGCATTTT,CASSSSGPLSNQPQHF
TRBJ2-7,many,TRBD1,TRBV5-1,TGCGCCAGCACCCTCTTAGGGACAGGGGGCAACGAGCAGTACTTC,CASTLLGTGGNEQYF
TRBJ1-1,many,-,TRBV12-3/TRBV12-4,TGTGCCAGCAACCCCAACTGGGGCAACACTGAAGCTTTCTTT,CASNPNWGNTEAFF
TRBJ2-3,-,TRBD1,TRBV11-2,TGTGCCAGCAGCCTGACATGGGACAGGGCCTCAAGTACGCAGTATTTT,CASSLTWDRASSTQYF
TRBJ2-6,few,-,TRBV7-7,TGTGCCAGCAGCTTAGAATCTGGGGCCAACGTCCTGACTTTC,CASSLESGANVLTF
TRBJ1-2,-,-,TRBV5-6,TGTGCCAGCACCTTGGATCTTTACAGGGAGGGCTATGGCTACACCTTC,CASTLDLYREGYGYTF
TRBJ2-1,few,-,TRBV20-1,TGCAGTGCTAGACTACCGGATAATGAGCAGTTCTTC,CSARLPDNEQFF
TRBJ2-3,-,-,TRBV20-1,TGCAGTGCCCAAGCGGCAGGGGTCACAGATACGCAGTATTTT,CSAQAAGVTDTQYF
TRBJ1-1,few,-,TRBV28,TGTGCCAGCAGTCCCACGATTACTGAAGCTTTCTTT,CASSPTITEAFF
TRBJ2-6,-,-,TRBV20-1,TGCAGTGCTCCGAGGACCGCCTCTGGGGCCAACGTCCTGACTTTC,CSAPRTASGANVLTF
TRBJ1-2,-,-,TRBV7-9,TGTGCCAGCAGCTTCGACTCTCCACCCTATGGCTACACCTTC,CASSFDSPPYGYTF
TRBJ2-1,-,-,TRBV20-1,TGCAGTGCTAGGTGGCGGGCGCCATACAATGAGCAGTTCTTC,CSARWRAPYNEQFF
TRBJ1-6,-,-,TRBV14,TGTGCCAGCAGCCAATATGAAAGCTCCTATAATTCACCCCTCCACTTT,CASSQYESSYNSPLHF
TRBJ1-1,-,TRBD1,TRBV6-6,TGTGCCAGCACCGCGACAGGGGTTGGGACTGAAGCTTTCTTT,CASTATGVGTEAFF
TRBJ1-1,few,-,TRBV6-5,TGTGCCAGCAGTCCCCTTCCCATATATCTGAACACTGAAGCTTTCTTT,CASSPLPIYLNTEAFF
TRBJ1-2,few,TRBD1,TRBV7-9,TGTGCCAGCAGCTTAGTTGGCGGATGGGGACAGGGCCACGGCTACACCTTC,CASSLVGGWGQGHGYTF
TRBJ2-2,medium-sized,-,TRBV7-6,TGTGCCAGCAGCCGGGGACAGAACACCGGGGAGCTGTTTTTT,CASSRGQNTGELFF
TRBJ1-4,-,-,TRBV28,TGTGCCAGCAGAGTCGCCGGGCCTAATGAAAAACTGTTTTTT,CASRVAGPNEKLFF
TRBJ1-1,-,TRBD1,TRBV11-3,TGTGCCAGCAGCTTTGGACAGGGTGAAGCTTTCTTT,CASSFGQGEAFF
TRBJ2-5,-,TRBD2,TRBV5-1,TGCGCCAGCAGCGGCGCGAGGACTAGCGGGGGACTACAAGAGACCCAGTACTTC,CASSGARTSGGLQETQYF
TRBJ1-2,-,TRBD1,TRBV5-1,TGCGCCAGCAGCTTACCGGGACAGGGAGATGGCTACACCTTC,CASSLPGQGDGYTF
TRBJ2-7,few,-,TRBV21-1,TGTGCCAGCAGCAAAGGGACTAGCGTTTTCTACGAGCAGTACTTC,CASSKGTSVFYEQYF
TRBJ1-1,many,TRBD1,TRBV7-9,TGTGCCAGCAGCCCGACAGGGTCTGAAGCTTTCTTT,CASSPTGSEAFF
TRBJ1-2,-,TRBD1,TRBV5-1,TGCGCCAGCAGCTCGTCAGGGGGAGGCTATGGCTACACCTTC,CASSSSGGGYGYTF
TRBJ2-1,few,TRBD2,TRBV6-2/TRBV6-3,TGTGCCAGCCTTCCGAGCGGGAGAAGCAATGAGCAGTTCTTC,CASLPSGRSNEQFF
TRBJ1-6,-,-,TRBV6-5,TGTGCCAGCAAACCATCATCGGGAGTTGCGAATTCACCCCTCCACTTT,CASKPSSGVANSPLHF
TRBJ2-3,-,TRBD2,TRBV18,TGTGCCAGCTCACCACGGTTTAGCGGGAGGCCTGGGTCTGATACGCAGTATTTT,CASSPRFSGRPGSDTQYF
TRBJ1-1,-,TRBD1,TRBV10-2,TGCGCCAGCAGTGATGTCAGGGGGCAGGACACTGAAGCTTTCTTT,CASSDVRGQDTEAFF
TRBJ2-2,few,TRBD1,TRBV7-6,TGTGCCAGCAGCTTAGTCGGGACAGGTTTCACCGGGGAGCTGTTTTTT,CASSLVGTGFTGELFF
TRBJ1-1,-,TRBD1,TRBV11-2,TGTGCCAGCAGCTACGCTCCGGACAGGGGTTTCACTGAAGCTTTCTTT,CASSYAPDRGFTEAFF
TRBJ2-1,few,-,TRBV5-4,TGTGCCAGCAGCTTGGGGCAGGGGAACCACAATGAGCAGTTCTTC,CASSLGQGNHNEQFF
TRBJ1-3,few,-,TRBV27,TGTGCCAGCAGTTTATCATCGGGCACTGGAAACACCATATATTTT,CASSLSSGTGNTIYF
TRBJ2-7,-,-,TRBV10-3,TGTGCCATCAGTGGAGAGACAGTCTCCTACGAGCAGTACTTC,CAISGETVSYEQYF
TRBJ1-4,few,-,TRBV28,TGTGCCAGCAGTCTAGTGGGCCAGGGGATGTCCTTAACTAATGAAAAACTGTTTTTT,CASSLVGQGMSLTNEKLFF
TRBJ2-1,many,-,TRBV7-9,TGTGCCAGCAGCTCATGGGGGACACTCGACGATGAGCAGTTCTTC,CASSSWGTLDDEQFF
TRBJ2-7,few,-,TRBV7-2,TGTGCCAGCAGCTTACGGGAGCCCGAGCAGTACTTC,CASSLREPEQYF
TRBJ2-3,-,-,TRBV6-1,TGTGCCAGCAGATGGACAGAGTACGCAGATACGCAGTATTTT,CASRWTEYADTQYF
TRBJ2-5,-,-,TRBV5-1,TGCGCCAGCAGCCCGTCGAGGGAAGAGACCCAGTACTTC,CASSPSREETQYF
TRBJ2-5,-,-,TRBV29-1,TGCAGCACCCGAAAGGGAGAGACCCAGTACTTC,CSTRKGETQYF
TRBJ2-1,-,TRBD2,TRBV7-8,TGTGCCAGCAGCTTAGCTGCCGGGACTAGCGGGGGGGTATACAATGAGCAGTTCTTC,CASSLAAGTSGGVYNEQFF
TRBJ1-1,-,-,TRBV18,TGTGCCAGCTCACCTGAGGGGGTAGGCACTGAAGCTTTCTTT,CASSPEGVGTEAFF
TRBJ1-1,-,-,TRBV10-1,TGCGCCAGCAGGGACAGTCTGAACACTGAAGCTTTCTTT,CASRDSLNTEAFF